Included here is one T cell receptor beta chain sequence, with context. Antigen: not known. The sample is drawn from a study of vaccination and CD4 T cells after COVID-19. Study-wide results and limits: In convalescent patients, 304 of 307 vaccine-specific clones were mono-reactive for SARS-CoV-2 spike.

At the Johns Hopkins FTIC core, DNA taken from cultured CD4+ T cells was sequenced by way of the Oncomine TCR Beta short-read assay. TCRdb recomputed calls from the PCR reads with MiXCR, one row per CDR3 protein. This table has 20,000 or so distinct CDR3 sequences, 45% to 60% appearing once. The treatment here: roughly 10-day PBMC culture with coronavirus spike peptide pools or control peptides (ViraFEST assay). Looked up from germline, CDR1 is SGHTA and CDR2 is FQGNSA. The CDR3 is made up of 15 amino acids. Unmatched junction bases numbered 6, after V lost 8 bases and J lost 0 bases. V gene TRBV7-2 combines with J gene TRBJ1-5; 8 bases match TRBD1. The sample here was CD4+ T cells from blood, cultured in vitro, taken after SARS-CoV-2 vaccination. The clonotype was recovered from a human donor who had recovered from COVID-19. DNA for the CDR3: TGTGCCAGCCAGGGGGCGGTGCATAGCAATCAGCCCCAGCATTTT. Translated: CASQGAVHSNQPQHF.